This is a list of T cell receptor beta chains from one sample in a study of cytomegalovirus exposure and HLA in healthy donors. The table came from immunoSEQ multiplex PCR; TCRdb's copy has only in-frame clones and leaves some out. The table has under 200,000 clones, 65% to 75% seen once. Sequenced sample: PBMCs. These receptors all come from a girl between 5 and 17 years old in good health and CMV-seronegative. Each CDR3 is given with its conserved first and last residue. A D gene is named only where the DNA matches it firmly. For some rows the clone size is stated as once, few or many, or as a class when expanded; others skip it.

V gene	J gene	clone size	D gene	CDR3 protein	CDR3 DNA
TRBV7-2	TRBJ2-3	.	.	CASSHLPRLNTDTQYF	TGTGCCAGCAGCCACTTACCGAGACTAAACACAGATACGCAGTATTTT
TRBV5-1	TRBJ2-5	.	.	CASSTDKPMETQYF	TGCGCCAGCAGCACTGACAAACCGATGGAGACCCAGTACTTC
TRBV7-8	TRBJ1-5	few	.	CASSSGQPNQPQHF	TGTGCCAGCAGCTCTGGACAGCCGAATCAGCCCCAGCATTTT
TRBV19	TRBJ1-2	.	.	CASSPVDGDYGYTF	TGTGCCAGTAGTCCCGTCGACGGGGACTATGGCTACACCTTC
TRBV5-1	TRBJ1-5	.	.	CASSLTGVSNQPQHF	TGCGCCAGCAGCCTGACCGGGGTAAGCAATCAGCCCCAGCATTTT
TRBV29-1	TRBJ2-7	.	.	CSVEDRAFEQYF	TGCAGCGTGGAGGATCGAGCCTTCGAGCAGTACTTC
TRBV30	TRBJ2-3	few	.	CAWTAVSSTDTQYF	TGTGCCTGGACGGCGGTGTCTAGCACAGATACGCAGTATTTT
TRBV5-1	TRBJ2-1	.	TRBD2	CASSPTPSGGSLNNEQFF	TGCGCCAGCAGCCCCACGCCTAGCGGGGGCTCTCTAAACAATGAGCAGTTCTTC
TRBV18	TRBJ1-5	once	.	CASSPPAQGGQPQHF	TGTGCCAGCTCACCACCGGCGCAGGGTGGGCAGCCCCAGCATTTT
TRBV6-1	TRBJ2-7	once	TRBD1	CASRPTGDYEQYF	TGTGCCAGCAGGCCCACAGGGGACTACGAGCAGTACTTC
TRBV14	TRBJ2-3	few	.	CASSQDGSFIDTQYF	TGTGCCAGCAGCCAAGATGGCAGTTTCATAGATACGCAGTATTTT
TRBV2	TRBJ2-5	.	TRBD2	CASSRTSGQETQYF	TGTGCCAGCAGTAGGACTAGCGGACAAGAGACCCAGTACTTC
TRBV7-2	TRBJ1-1	few	.	CASSPVIETGNTEAFF	TGTGCCAGCAGCCCGGTCATAGAGACAGGGAACACTGAAGCTTTCTTT
TRBV6-5	TRBJ1-3	.	TRBD1	CASSYRGLTSGNTIYF	TGTGCCAGCAGTTATAGGGGGCTAACTTCTGGAAACACCATATATTTT
TRBV19	TRBJ1-1	.	.	CASSPGGEAFF	TGTGCCAGTAGTCCAGGTGGAGAAGCTTTCTTT
TRBV6-1	TRBJ1-5	.	.	CASSERGGNQPQHF	TGTGCCAGCAGTGAGCGTGGTGGCAATCAGCCCCAGCATTTT
TRBV2	TRBJ2-7	.	.	CASSEGLDRSYEQYF	TGTGCCAGCAGTGAAGGCCTTGACAGGAGCTACGAGCAGTACTTC
TRBV5-7	TRBJ2-2	.	.	CASTSERGGPANTGELFF	TGTGCCAGCACCTCCGAAAGGGGGGGACCCGCGAACACCGGGGAGCTGTTTTTT
TRBV7-9	TRBJ1-6	.	TRBD1	CASSLTDRASSPLHF	TGTGCCAGCAGCTTAACCGACAGGGCTTCTTCACCCCTCCACTTT
TRBV6-4	TRBJ2-4	.	.	CASSTRGMLAKNIQYF	TGTGCCAGCAGTACTAGGGGGATGCTAGCCAAAAACATTCAGTACTTC
TRBV2	TRBJ1-4	.	TRBD1	CASSDVGDRGAKLFF	TGTGCCAGCAGTGATGTCGGGGACAGGGGGGCAAAACTGTTTTTT
TRBV19	TRBJ2-5	.	.	CASSISQGQETQYF	TGTGCCAGTAGTATCTCTCAGGGTCAAGAGACCCAGTACTTC
TRBV13	TRBJ2-7	few	TRBD1	CASSLRGQGAWEQYF	TGTGCCAGCAGCCTACGGGGACAGGGGGCCTGGGAGCAGTACTTC
TRBV5-1	TRBJ2-3	.	.	CASSASVLSTDTQYF	TGCGCCAGCAGCGCCTCAGTCTTAAGCACAGATACGCAGTATTTT
TRBV7-9	TRBJ1-4	.	.	CASSLQGRRGSEKLFF	TGTGCCAGCAGCCTCCAAGGGAGGAGGGGCTCAGAAAAACTGTTTTTT
TRBV18	TRBJ2-1	.	TRBD1	CASSPSVQGVNNEQFF	TGTGCCAGCTCACCATCCGTACAGGGGGTCAACAATGAGCAGTTCTTC
TRBV5-1	TRBJ1-1	.	.	CASSSTQEGEAFF	TGCGCCAGCAGCTCAACTCAGGAGGGAGAAGCTTTCTTT
TRBV13	TRBJ2-7	.	.	CASSLGVGDEQYF	TGTGCCAGCAGCTTAGGTGTGGGAGACGAGCAGTACTTC
TRBV7-8	TRBJ2-2	.	.	CASSSSLRRESKDPGELFF	TGTGCCAGCAGCTCCTCGCTCAGGCGCGAGAGTAAAGACCCCGGGGAGCTGTTTTTT
TRBV5-6	TRBJ2-7	few	TRBD1	CASSYGTVVSEQYF	TGTGCCAGCAGCTATGGGACAGTGGTTAGCGAGCAGTACTTC
TRBV19	TRBJ2-1	.	.	CASKEEYNEQFF	TGTGCCAGTAAAGAGGAATACAATGAGCAGTTCTTC
TRBV5-6	TRBJ1-1	.	.	CASSLAIGAGVNTEAFF	TGTGCCAGCAGCTTGGCCATCGGGGCAGGGGTGAATACTGAAGCTTTCTTT
TRBV5-8	TRBJ1-1	few	.	CASSLEGGRNTEAFF	TGTGCCAGCAGCTTGGAGGGGGGGAGGAACACTGAAGCTTTCTTT
TRBV6-5	TRBJ2-1	few	TRBD2	CASSASGGASHEQFF	TGTGCCAGCAGCGCAAGCGGGGGGGCTAGCCATGAGCAGTTCTTC
TRBV7-8	TRBJ2-2	.	.	CASSSSGGGNTGELFF	TGTGCCAGCAGCTCTTCAGGAGGAGGGAACACCGGGGAGCTGTTTTTT
TRBV19	TRBJ1-2	.	.	CASNPDSFNYGYTF	TGTGCCAGTAACCCGGACAGTTTTAACTATGGCTACACCTTC
TRBV7-2	TRBJ2-3	.	TRBD1	CASSPQTGGGRDTQYF	TGTGCCAGCAGCCCACAGACAGGGGGCGGGAGAGATACGCAGTATTTT
TRBV7-9	TRBJ2-5	once	.	CASSSRRETQYF	TGTGCCAGCAGCTCGCGAAGAGAGACCCAGTACTTC
TRBV13	TRBJ2-1	few	TRBD2	CASSPFIAGGPHNEQFF	TGTGCCAGCAGCCCCTTTATAGCGGGGGGGCCTCACAATGAGCAGTTCTTC
TRBV7-9	TRBJ2-7	.	TRBD2	CASSLGTTEQYF	TGTGCCAGCAGCCTCGGGACTACCGAGCAGTACTTC
TRBV5-1	TRBJ1-4	.	.	CASSLAGATNEKLFF	TGCGCCAGCAGCTTGGCGGGGGCAACTAATGAAAAACTGTTTTTT
TRBV27	TRBJ2-5	few	.	CASSLQGRETQYF	TGTGCCAGCAGTCTACAGGGTCGGGAGACCCAGTACTTC